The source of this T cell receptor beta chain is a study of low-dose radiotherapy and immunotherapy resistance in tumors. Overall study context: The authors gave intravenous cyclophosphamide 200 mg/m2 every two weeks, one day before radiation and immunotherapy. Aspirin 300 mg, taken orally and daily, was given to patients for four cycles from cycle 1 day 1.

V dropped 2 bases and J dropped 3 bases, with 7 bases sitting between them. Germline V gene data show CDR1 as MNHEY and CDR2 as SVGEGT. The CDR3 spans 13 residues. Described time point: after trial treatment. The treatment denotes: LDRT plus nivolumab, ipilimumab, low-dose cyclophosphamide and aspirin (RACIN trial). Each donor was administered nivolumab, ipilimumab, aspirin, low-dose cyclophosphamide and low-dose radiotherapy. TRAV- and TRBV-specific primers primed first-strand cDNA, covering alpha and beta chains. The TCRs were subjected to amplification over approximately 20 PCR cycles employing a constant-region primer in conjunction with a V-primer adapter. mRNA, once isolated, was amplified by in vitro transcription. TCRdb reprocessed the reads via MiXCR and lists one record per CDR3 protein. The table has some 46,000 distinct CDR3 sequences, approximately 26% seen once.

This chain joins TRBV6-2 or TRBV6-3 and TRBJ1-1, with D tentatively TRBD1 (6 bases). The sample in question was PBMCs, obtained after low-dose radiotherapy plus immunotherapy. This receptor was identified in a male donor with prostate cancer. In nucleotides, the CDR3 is TGTGCCAGCAGTTACAACAGGGACACTGAAGCTTTCTTT. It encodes CASSYNRDTEAFF.